This T cell receptor beta chain was profiled in a study of technical replicates of blood from several donors. The assay was immunoSEQ multiplex PCR, and TCRdb's table has in-frame clones only and misses some. Of some 84,000 clones detected, about 91% appear once; the ten largest clones hold approximately 0.41%. V shed 5 bases and J shed 2 bases, with 11 bases lying between them. This CDR3 spans 13 amino acids. Germline CDR1 SGHDT, CDR2 YYEEEE. This clonotype was sampled from a human donor in good health. The chain combines TRBV5-6 with TRBJ2-7; D unresolved. What was sequenced was T cells isolated from PBMCs. CDR3 loop: CASSRRSTYEQYF. The CDR3 nucleotides are TGTGCCAGCAGTAGGAGATCGACCTACGAGCAGTACTTC.